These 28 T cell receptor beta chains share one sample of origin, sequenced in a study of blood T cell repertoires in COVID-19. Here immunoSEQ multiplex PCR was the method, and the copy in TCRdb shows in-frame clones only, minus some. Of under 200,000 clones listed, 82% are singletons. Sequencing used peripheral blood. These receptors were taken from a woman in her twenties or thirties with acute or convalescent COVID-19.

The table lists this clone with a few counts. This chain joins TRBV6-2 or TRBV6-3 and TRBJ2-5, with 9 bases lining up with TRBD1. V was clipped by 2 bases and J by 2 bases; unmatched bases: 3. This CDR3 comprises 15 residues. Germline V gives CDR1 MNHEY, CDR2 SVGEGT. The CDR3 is CASSYGDRDQETQYF. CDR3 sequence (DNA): TGTGCCAGCAGTTACGGGGACAGGGATCAAGAGACCCAGTACTTC.

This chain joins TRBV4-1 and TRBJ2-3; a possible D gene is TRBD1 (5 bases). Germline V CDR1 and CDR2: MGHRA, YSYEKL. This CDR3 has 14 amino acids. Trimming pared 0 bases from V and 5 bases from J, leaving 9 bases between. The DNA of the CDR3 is TGCGCCAGCAGCCAAGACGATAGGGGAGATACGCAGTATTTT. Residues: CASSQDDRGDTQYF.

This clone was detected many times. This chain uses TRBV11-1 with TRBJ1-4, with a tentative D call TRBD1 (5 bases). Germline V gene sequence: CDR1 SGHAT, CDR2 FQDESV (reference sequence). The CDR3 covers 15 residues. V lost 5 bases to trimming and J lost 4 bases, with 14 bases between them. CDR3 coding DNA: TGTGCCAGCAGCGCCCGGACAAGTTTTAATGAAAAACTGTTTTTT. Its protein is CASSARTSFNEKLFF.

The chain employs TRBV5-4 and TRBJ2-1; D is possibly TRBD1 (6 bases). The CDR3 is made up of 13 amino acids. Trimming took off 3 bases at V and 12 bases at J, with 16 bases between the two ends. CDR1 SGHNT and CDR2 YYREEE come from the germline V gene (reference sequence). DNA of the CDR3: TGTGCCAGCAGCTCTAAACAGGGAAGGCGGCAGTTCTTC. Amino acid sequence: CASSSKQGRRQFF.

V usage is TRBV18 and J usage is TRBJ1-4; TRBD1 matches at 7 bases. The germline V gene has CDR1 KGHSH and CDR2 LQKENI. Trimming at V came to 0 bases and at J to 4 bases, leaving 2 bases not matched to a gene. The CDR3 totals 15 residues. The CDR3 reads CASSPPGQSNEKLFF. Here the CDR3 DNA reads TGTGCCAGCTCACCACCGGGACAGAGTAATGAAAAACTGTTTTTT.

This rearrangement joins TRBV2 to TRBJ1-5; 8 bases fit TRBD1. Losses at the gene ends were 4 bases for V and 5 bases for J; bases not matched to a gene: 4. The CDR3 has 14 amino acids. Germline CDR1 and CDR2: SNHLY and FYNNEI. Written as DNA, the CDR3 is TGTGCCAGCAGTGGGCGACAGGGGTATCAGCCCCAGCATTTT. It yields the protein CASSGRQGYQPQHF.

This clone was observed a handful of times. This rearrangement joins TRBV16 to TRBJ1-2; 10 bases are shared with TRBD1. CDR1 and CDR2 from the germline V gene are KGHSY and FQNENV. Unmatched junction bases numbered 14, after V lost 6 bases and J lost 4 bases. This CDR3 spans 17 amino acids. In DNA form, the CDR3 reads TGTGCCAGCAGACACCACGCGCCCCGGGACAGGGGCTATGGCTACACCTTC. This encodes CASRHHAPRDRGYGYTF.

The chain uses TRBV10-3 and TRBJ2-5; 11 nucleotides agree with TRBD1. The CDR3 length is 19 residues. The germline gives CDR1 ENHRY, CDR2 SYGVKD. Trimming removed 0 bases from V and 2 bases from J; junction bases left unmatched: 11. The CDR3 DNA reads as TGTGCCATCAGTGAGTCGCTTGGAGGACAGGGGGCTAAACAAGAGACCCAGTACTTC. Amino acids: CAISESLGGQGAKQETQYF.

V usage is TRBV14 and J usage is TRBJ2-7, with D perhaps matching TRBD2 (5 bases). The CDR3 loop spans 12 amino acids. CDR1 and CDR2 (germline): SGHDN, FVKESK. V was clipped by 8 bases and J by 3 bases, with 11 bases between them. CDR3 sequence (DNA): TGTGCCAGCTCCCTTAGCGTCTACGAGCAGTACTTC. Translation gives CASSLSVYEQYF.

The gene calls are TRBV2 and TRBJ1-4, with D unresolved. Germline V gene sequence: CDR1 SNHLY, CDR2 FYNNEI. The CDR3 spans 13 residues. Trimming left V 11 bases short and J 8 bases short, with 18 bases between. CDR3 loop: CAGGSVSREKLFF. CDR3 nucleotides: TGTGCCGGAGGGTCAGTTAGCCGGGAAAAACTGTTTTTT.

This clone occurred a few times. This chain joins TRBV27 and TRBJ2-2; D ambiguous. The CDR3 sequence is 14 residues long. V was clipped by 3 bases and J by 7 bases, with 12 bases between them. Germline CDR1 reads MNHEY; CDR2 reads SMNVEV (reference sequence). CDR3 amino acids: CASSFPSQGGELFF. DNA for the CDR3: TGTGCCAGCAGTTTTCCTAGTCAAGGCGGGGAGCTGTTTTTT.

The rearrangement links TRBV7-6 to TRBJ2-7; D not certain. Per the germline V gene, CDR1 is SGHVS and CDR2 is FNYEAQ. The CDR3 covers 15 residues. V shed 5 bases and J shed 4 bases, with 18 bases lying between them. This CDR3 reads CASSLYGVNGYEQYF. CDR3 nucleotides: TGTGCCAGCAGCCTTTACGGTGTCAACGGTTACGAGCAGTACTTC. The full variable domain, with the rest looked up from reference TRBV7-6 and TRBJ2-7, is GAGVSQSPRYKVTKRGQDVALRCDPISGHVSLYWYRQALGQGPEFLTYFNYEAQQDKSGLPNDRFSAERPEGSISTLTIQRTEQRDSAMYRCASSLYGVNGYEQYFGPGTRLTVT.

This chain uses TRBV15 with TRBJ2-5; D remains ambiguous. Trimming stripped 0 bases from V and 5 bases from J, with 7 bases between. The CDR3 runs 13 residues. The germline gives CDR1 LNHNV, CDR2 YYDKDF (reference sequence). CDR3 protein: CATSRDLPETQYF. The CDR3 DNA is TGTGCCACCAGCAGAGATCTTCCGGAGACCCAGTACTTC. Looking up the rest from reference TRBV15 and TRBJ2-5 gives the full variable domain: DAMVIQNPRYQVTQFGKPVTLSCSQTLNHNVMYWYQQKSSQAPKLLFHYYDKDFNNEADTPDNFQSRRPNTSFCFLDIRSPGLGDTAMYLCATSRDLPETQYFGPGTRLLVL.

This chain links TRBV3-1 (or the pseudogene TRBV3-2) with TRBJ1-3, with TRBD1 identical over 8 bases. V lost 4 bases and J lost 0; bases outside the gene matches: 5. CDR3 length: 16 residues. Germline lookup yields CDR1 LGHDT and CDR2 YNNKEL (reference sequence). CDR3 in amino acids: CASSRWDRRSGNTIYF. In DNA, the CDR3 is TGTGCCAGCAGCCGATGGGACAGGCGCTCTGGAAACACCATATATTTT.

CDR3 bases: TGTGCCATCAGTGGGTTCCACGGGAGCGCGAGCACAGATACGCAGTATTTT. It encodes CAISGFHGSASTDTQYF. V and J are TRBV10-3 and TRBJ2-3; a weak D match, TRBD2 (6 bases). V was clipped by 4 bases and J by 0 bases, with 17 bases between them. The germline V gene encodes CDR1 ENHRY and CDR2 SYGVKD. The CDR3 extends over 17 amino acids.

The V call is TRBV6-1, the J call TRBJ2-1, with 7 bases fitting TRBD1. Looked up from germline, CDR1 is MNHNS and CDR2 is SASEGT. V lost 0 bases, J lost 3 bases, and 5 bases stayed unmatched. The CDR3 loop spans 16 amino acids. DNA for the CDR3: TGTGCCAGCAGTGAAGCCTTCGCAGGGGGCTACAATGAGCAGTTCTTC. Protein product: CASSEAFAGGYNEQFF.

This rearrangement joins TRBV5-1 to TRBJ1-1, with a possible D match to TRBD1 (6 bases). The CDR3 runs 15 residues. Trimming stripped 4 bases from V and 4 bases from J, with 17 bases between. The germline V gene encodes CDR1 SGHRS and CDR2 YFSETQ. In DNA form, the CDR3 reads TGCGCCAGCAGCAAAACAGGGAAAGGGGCCACTGAAGCTTTCTTT. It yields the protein CASSKTGKGATEAFF.

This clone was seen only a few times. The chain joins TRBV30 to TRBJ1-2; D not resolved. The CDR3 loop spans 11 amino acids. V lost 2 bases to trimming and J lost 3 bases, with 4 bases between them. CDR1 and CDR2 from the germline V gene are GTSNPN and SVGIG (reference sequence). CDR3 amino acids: CAWSTYYGYTF. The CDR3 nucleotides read TGTGCCTGGAGTACTTACTATGGCTACACCTTC.

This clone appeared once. CDR3 amino acids: CASSFQGQPTDTQYF. The CDR3 region has the DNA TGCGCCAGCAGCTTTCAGGGACAGCCCACAGATACGCAGTATTTT. The chain joins TRBV5-1 to TRBJ2-3; 7 nucleotides align to TRBD1. Trimming cost V 2 bases and J 2 bases; bases outside gene matches: 5. The CDR3 extends over 15 amino acids. Germline-derived CDR1 and CDR2 are SGHRS and YFSETQ.

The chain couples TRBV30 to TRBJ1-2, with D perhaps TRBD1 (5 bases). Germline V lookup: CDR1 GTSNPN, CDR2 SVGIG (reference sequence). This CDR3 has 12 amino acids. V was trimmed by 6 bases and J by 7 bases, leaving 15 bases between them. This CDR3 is CACRGSSIGYTF. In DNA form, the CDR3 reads TGTGCCTGCCGGGGGTCCTCTATTGGCTACACCTTC.

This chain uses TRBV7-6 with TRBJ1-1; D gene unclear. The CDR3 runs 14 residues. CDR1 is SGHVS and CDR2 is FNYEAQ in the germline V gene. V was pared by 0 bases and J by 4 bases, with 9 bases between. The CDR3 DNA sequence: TGTGCCAGCAGCTTAGCCCCTTACGGCACTGAAGCTTTCTTT. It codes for CASSLAPYGTEAFF.

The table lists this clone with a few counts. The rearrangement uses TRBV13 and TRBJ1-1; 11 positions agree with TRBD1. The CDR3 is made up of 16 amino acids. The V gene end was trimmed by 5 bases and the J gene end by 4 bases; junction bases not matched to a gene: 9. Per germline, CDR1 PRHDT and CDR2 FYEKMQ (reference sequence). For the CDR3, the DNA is TGTGCCAGCAGCACCACCGCCGGGACAGGGGGCACTGAAGCTTTCTTT. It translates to CASSTTAGTGGTEAFF.

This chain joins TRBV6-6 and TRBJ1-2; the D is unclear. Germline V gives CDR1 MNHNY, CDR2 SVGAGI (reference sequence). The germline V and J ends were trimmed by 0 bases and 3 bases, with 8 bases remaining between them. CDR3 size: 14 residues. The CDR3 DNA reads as TGTGCCAGCAGTTACTCAGCCGTTTACTATGGCTACACCTTC. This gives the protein CASSYSAVYYGYTF.

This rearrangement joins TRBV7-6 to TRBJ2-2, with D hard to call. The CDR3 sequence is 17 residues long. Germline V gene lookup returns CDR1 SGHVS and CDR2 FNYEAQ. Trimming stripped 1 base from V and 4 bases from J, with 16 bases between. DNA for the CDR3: TGTGCCAGCAGCTTAGAATCTGGAGTCTCGGGCACCGGGGAGCTGTTTTTT. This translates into CASSLESGVSGTGELFF.

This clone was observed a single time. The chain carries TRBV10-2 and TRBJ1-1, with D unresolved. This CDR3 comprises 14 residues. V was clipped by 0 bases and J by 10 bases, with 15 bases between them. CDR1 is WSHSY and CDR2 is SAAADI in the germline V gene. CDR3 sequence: CASSESKSRPGAFF. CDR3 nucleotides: TGCGCCAGCAGTGAGTCGAAGAGTCGCCCTGGAGCTTTCTTT.

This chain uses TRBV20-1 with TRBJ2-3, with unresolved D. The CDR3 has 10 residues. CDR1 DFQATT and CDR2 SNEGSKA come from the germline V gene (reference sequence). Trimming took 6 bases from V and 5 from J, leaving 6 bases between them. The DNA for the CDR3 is TGCAGTGCAATCAGAGATACGCAGTATTTT. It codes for CSAIRDTQYF.

The CDR3 region is CASSKDGGTRGPTEKLFF. The CDR3 bases are TGTGCCAGCAGCAAAGATGGGGGGACGCGGGGACCTACAGAAAAACTGTTTTTT. The chain links TRBV21-1 to TRBJ1-4. TRBV21-1 constitutes a pseudogene. The CDR3 spans 18 residues.

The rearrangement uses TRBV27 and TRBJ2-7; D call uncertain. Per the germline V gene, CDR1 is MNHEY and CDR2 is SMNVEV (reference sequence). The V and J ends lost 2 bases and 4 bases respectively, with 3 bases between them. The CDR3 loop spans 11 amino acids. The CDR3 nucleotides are TGTGCCAGCAGTTTACTTTACGAGCAGTACTTC. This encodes CASSLLYEQYF.